Reported below is one T cell receptor (beta chain). The junction shows a germline mismatch at one end, possibly a read error. The data are from a study of cytomegalovirus exposure and HLA in healthy donors. Germline CDR1 SEHNR, CDR2 FQNEAQ (reference sequence). The CDR3 totals 16 residues. 13 Jbeta primers and 60 Vbeta primers were used for the PCR. The data were produced by immunoSEQ multiplex PCR, yet TCRdb's version contains in-frame clones alone and is incomplete. Among around 150,000 clones listed, 76% were seen once. V is TRBV7-9 and J is TRBJ1-1, with 9 positions matching TRBD1. This TCR was sampled from a female donor in good health and CMV-seropositive. Sequences were obtained from PBMCs. The CDR3 region is CSSSRTDRGVFAEAFF. Written as DNA, the CDR3 is TGTTCCAGCAGCCGTACCGACAGGGGGGTTTTTGCTGAAGCTTTCTTT.